The 9 T cell receptor beta chains below come from one sample, sequenced in a study of shared clonotypes between healthy human individuals. TCRdb's copy holds only in-frame clones and misses some; the assay was immunoSEQ multiplex PCR. The table has roughly 1,100,000 clones, about 77% seen once; the top ten hold over 1.3%. Source material: memory CD4+ T cells sorted from blood. Subset reported: CD45RA-negative fraction. Receptor source: a man between 18 and 35 years old in good health.

The chain joins TRBV11-1 to TRBJ2-3; 12 bases line up with TRBD2. The germline gives CDR1 SGHAT, CDR2 FQDESV (reference sequence). This CDR3 has 16 amino acids. V was pared by 3 bases and J by 4 bases, with 5 bases of the junction left unmatched. The CDR3 nucleotides read TGTGCCAGCAGCTTCCTAGCGGGGGGGCCCGCAGATACGCAGTATTTT. Translation: CASSFLAGGPADTQYF.

This clone has a handful of counts. V gene TRBV5-1 combines with J gene TRBJ1-1; TRBD1 agrees at 7 bases. CDR3 length equals 14 residues. Germline V lookup: CDR1 SGHRS, CDR2 YFSETQ. Trimming cost V 1 base and J 0 bases; bases outside gene matches: 0. In nucleotides, the CDR3 is TGCGCCAGCAGCTTGACAGGGGTGAACACTGAAGCTTTCTTT. It translates to CASSLTGVNTEAFF. The whole variable domain, filled in from reference TRBV5-1 and TRBJ1-1, reads KAGVTQTPRYLIKTRGQQVTLSCSPISGHRSVSWYQQTPGQGLQFLFEYFSETQRNKGNFPGRFSGRQFSNSRSEMNVSTLELGDSALYLCASSLTGVNTEAFFGQGTRLTVV.

The chain uses TRBV6-6 and TRBJ2-1; D gene ambiguous. V was cut by 2 bases and J by 1 base, with 9 bases left in between. Germline values: CDR1 MNHNY, CDR2 SVGAGI (reference sequence). The CDR3 runs to 15 residues. The CDR3 here is CASSYGTPSYNEQFF. The CDR3 DNA sequence: TGTGCCAGCAGTTACGGAACGCCTTCCTACAATGAGCAGTTCTTC.

The rearrangement links TRBV7-8 to TRBJ2-3, with no clear D. The CDR3 is made up of 14 amino acids. V was pared by 1 base and J by 0 bases, with 5 bases between. Germline assignment: CDR1 SGHVS and CDR2 FQNEAQ. The CDR3 sequence: CASSLVTSTDTQYF. CDR3 coding DNA: TGTGCCAGCAGCTTAGTCACTAGCACAGATACGCAGTATTTT. The complete variable domain, with remaining parts taken from reference TRBV7-8 and TRBJ2-3, reads GAGVSQSPRYKVAKRGQDVALRCDPISGHVSLFWYQQALGQGPEFLTYFQNEAQLDKSGLPSDRFFAERPEGSVSTLKIQRTQQEDSAVYLCASSLVTSTDTQYFGPGTRLTVL.

This clone showed up just a few times. The chain has TRBV10-2 and TRBJ1-6, with D unclear. With 3 bases removed from V and 0 bases from J, the gap between germline ends came to 6 bases. The germline V gene encodes CDR1 WSHSY and CDR2 SAAADI. The CDR3 loop spans 15 amino acids. CDR3 sequence (DNA): TGCGCCAGCAGTGATGCAAGCTCCTATAATTCACCCCTCCACTTT. Encoded protein: CASSDASSYNSPLHF.

The chain uses TRBV19 and TRBJ2-7; 8 bases align to TRBD1. Germline CDR1 reads LNHDA; CDR2 reads SQIVND (reference sequence). CDR3 length: 13 amino acids. The V gene end was trimmed by 5 bases and the J gene end by 7 bases; junction bases not matched to a gene: 7. For the CDR3, the DNA is TGTGCCAGTAGTGCCCGGACAGGGCGGGAGCAGTACTTC. It encodes CASSARTGREQYF.

The chain couples TRBV5-1 to TRBJ2-1; D is possibly TRBD1 or TRBD2 (6 bases each). V was pared by 7 bases and J by 3 bases, with 17 bases between. The CDR3 is 15 amino acids. Germline assignment: CDR1 SGHRS and CDR2 YFSETQ. Here the CDR3 DNA reads TGCGCCAGCCGCCCCCAACAGGGACTCTACAATGAGCAGTTCTTC. It encodes CASRPQQGLYNEQFF.

The J gene is TRBJ2-1, the V gene TRBV20-1, with 7 bases fitting TRBD2. The V segment lost 3 bases and the J segment 12 bases; nucleotides outside the gene matches: 5. The CDR3 consists of 11 residues. Germline-derived CDR1 and CDR2 are DFQATT and SNEGSKA (reference sequence). CDR3 loop: CSARRGEGQFF. CDR3 DNA: TGCAGTGCTAGGCGCGGGGAGGGGCAGTTCTTC.

The chain links TRBV11-2 to TRBJ2-2; D call uncertain. Trimming took off 3 bases at V and 5 bases at J, with 7 bases between the two ends. The CDR3 has 13 residues. CDR1 is SGHAT, CDR2 FQNNGV, per germline. In DNA form, the CDR3 reads TGTGCCAGCAGCTTTTTATCTACCGGGGAGCTGTTTTTT. Residues: CASSFLSTGELFF. Based on the CDR3 plus reference TRBV11-2 and TRBJ2-2, the full variable domain is EAGVAQSPRYKIIEKRQSVAFWCNPISGHATLYWYQQILGQGPKLLIQFQNNGVVDDSQLPKDRFSAERLKGVDSTLKIQPAKLEDSAVYLCASSFLSTGELFFGEGSRLTVL.